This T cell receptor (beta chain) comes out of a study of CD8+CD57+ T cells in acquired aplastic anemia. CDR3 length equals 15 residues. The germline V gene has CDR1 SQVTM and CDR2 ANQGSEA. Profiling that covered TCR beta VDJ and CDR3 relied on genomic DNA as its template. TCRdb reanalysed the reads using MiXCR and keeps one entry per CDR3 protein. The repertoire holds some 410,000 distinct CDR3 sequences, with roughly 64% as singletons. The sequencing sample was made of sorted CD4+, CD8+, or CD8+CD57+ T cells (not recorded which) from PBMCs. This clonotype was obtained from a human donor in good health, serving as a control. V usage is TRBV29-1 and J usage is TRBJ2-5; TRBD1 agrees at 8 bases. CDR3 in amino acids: CSAGRQGPTGETQYF. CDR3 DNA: TGCAGTGCTGGAAGACAGGGGCCGACAGGGGAGACCCAGTACTTC. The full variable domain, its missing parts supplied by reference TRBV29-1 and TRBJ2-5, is SAVISQKPSRDICQRGTSLTIQCQVDSQVTMMFWYRQQPGQSLTLIATANQGSEATYESGFVIDKFPISRPNLTFSTLTVSNMSPEDSSIYLCSAGRQGPTGETQYFGPGTRLLVL.